This record covers a single T cell receptor (beta chain). This sample is drawn from a study of blood T cell repertoires in COVID-19. Background on the study: Italy, Spain and the United States were the sources of the convalescent and acute COVID-19 samples.

Clones were sequenced by immunoSEQ multiplex PCR, and TCRdb holds only the in-frame ones, with some missing. The profile shows 15,000 to 20,000 clones, approximately 90% of them singletons. Sequenced input: peripheral blood. This receptor was identified in a man aged 50 or older with active COVID-19.

The CDR3 region has the DNA TGTGCCAGTAGTATGAGCTTCCGGGGCGAGCAGTACTTC. Residues: CASSMSFRGEQYF. The V gene is TRBV19, the J gene TRBJ2-7; D possibly corresponds to TRBD2 (5 bases). Germline V gene lookup returns CDR1 LNHDA and CDR2 SQIVND (reference sequence). Trimming removed 3 bases from V and 6 bases from J, with 12 bases in between. The CDR3 totals 13 residues. Variable domain in full (rest from reference TRBV19 and TRBJ2-7): DGGITQSPKYLFRKEGQNVTLSCEQNLNHDAMYWYRQDPGQGLRLIYYSQIVNDFQKGDIAEGYSVSREKKESFPLTVTSAQKNPTAFYLCASSMSFRGEQYFGPGTRLTVT.